The sequence of this T cell receptor beta chain was determined in a study of blood T cells in healthy people across ages. Study-wide findings and caveats: Relative to aged donors, long-lived donors carried more naive CD4+ cells and displayed higher diversity.

Next came a second PCR, run for about 7 to 12 cycles, which used a sample-barcoded 5' primer along with a J-beta primer mix. TCRdb redid the calling of the 5' RACE reads with MiXCR, one entry per CDR3 protein. The sample records about 1.4 million distinct CDR3 sequences, approximately 59% being singletons. Germline CDR1 and CDR2: PRHDT and FYEKMQ (reference sequence). The ends were cut back, 5 bases at V and 5 bases at J, with 15 bases in the middle. The CDR3 spans 14 residues. For this clonotype: The antigen remains undetermined.

The chain has TRBV13 and TRBJ1-1, with no clear D. Sequencing was done on a sample of blood. The sequence derives from a man younger than 35 in good health. CDR3 protein: CASSPRSWRTEAFF. DNA for the CDR3: TGTGCCAGCAGCCCCCGGTCCTGGAGGACTGAAGCTTTCTTT.